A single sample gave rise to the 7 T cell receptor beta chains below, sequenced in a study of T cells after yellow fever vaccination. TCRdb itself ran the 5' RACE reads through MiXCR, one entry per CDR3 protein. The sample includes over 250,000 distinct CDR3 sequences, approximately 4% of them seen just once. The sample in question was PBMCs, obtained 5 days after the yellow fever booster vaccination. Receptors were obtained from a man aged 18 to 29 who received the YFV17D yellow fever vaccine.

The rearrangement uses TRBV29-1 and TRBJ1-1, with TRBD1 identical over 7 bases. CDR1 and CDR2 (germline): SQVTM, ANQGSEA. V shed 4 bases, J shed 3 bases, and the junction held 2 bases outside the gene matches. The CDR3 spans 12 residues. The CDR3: CSVGQGHTEAFF. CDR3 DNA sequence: TGCAGCGTTGGACAGGGACACACTGAAGCTTTCTTT.

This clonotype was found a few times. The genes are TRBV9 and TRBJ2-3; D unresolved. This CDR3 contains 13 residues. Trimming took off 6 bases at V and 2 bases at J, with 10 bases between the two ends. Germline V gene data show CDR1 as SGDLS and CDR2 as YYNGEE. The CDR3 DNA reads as TGTGCCAGCAACCCGGGTACCACAGATACGCAGTATTTT. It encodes CASNPGTTDTQYF.

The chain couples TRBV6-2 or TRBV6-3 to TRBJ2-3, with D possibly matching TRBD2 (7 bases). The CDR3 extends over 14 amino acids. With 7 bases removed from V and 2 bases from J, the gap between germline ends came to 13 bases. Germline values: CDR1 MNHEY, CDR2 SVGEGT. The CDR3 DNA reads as TGTGCCAGCAAGGTGGCGGGGGCCACAGATACGCAGTATTTT. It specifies CASKVAGATDTQYF.

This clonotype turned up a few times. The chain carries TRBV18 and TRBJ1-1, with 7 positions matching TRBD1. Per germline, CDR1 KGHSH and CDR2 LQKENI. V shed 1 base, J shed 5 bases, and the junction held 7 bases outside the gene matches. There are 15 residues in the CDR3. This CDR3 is CASSPRTGVRTEAFF. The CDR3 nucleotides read TGTGCCAGCTCACCACGGACAGGCGTACGGACTGAAGCTTTCTTT.

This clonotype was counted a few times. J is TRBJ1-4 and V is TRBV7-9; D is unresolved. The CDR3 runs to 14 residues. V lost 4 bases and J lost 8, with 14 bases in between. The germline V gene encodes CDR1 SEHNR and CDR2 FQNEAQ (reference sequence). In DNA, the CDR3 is TGTGCCAGCAGCTCAAGTGGTTCCAAGGAAAAACTGTTTTTT. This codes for CASSSSGSKEKLFF. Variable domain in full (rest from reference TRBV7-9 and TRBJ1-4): DTGVSQNPRHKITKRGQNVTFRCDPISEHNRLYWYRQTLGQGPEFLTYFQNEAQLEKSRLLSDRFSAERPKGSFSTLEIQRTEQGDSAMYLCASSSSGSKEKLFFGSGTQLSVL.

This CDR3 reads CASSPQDLDTQYF. The DNA for the CDR3 is TGTGCCAGCTCACCACAGGACCTGGATACGCAGTATTTT. This chain joins TRBV18 and TRBJ2-3, with D unclear. Germline V gene data show CDR1 as KGHSH and CDR2 as LQKENI. V lost 1 base and J lost 6, with 8 bases in between. This CDR3 is 13 amino acids long.

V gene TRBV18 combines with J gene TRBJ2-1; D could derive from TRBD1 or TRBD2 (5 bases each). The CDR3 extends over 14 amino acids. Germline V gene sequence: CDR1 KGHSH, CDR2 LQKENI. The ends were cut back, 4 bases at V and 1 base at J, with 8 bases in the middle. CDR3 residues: CASSRDPSYNEQFF. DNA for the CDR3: TGTGCCAGCTCACGGGACCCTTCCTACAATGAGCAGTTCTTC.